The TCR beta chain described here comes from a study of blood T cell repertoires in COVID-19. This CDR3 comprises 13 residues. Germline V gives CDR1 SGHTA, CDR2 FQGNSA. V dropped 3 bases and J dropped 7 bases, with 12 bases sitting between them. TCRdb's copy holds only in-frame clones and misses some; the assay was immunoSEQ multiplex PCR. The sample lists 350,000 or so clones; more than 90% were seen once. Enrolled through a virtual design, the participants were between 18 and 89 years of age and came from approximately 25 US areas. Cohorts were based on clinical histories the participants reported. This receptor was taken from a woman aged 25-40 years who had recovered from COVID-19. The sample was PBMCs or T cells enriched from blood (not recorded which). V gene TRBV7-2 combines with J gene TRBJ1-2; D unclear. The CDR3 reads CASSFKLVGGYTF. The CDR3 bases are TGTGCCAGCAGCTTCAAGTTAGTTGGTGGCTACACCTTC. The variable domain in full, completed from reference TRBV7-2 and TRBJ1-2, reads GAGVSQSPSNKVTEKGKDVELRCDPISGHTALYWYRQSLGQGLEFLIYFQGNSAPDKSGLPSDRFSAERTGGSVSTLTIQRTQQEDSAVYLCASSFKLVGGYTFGSGTRLTVV.